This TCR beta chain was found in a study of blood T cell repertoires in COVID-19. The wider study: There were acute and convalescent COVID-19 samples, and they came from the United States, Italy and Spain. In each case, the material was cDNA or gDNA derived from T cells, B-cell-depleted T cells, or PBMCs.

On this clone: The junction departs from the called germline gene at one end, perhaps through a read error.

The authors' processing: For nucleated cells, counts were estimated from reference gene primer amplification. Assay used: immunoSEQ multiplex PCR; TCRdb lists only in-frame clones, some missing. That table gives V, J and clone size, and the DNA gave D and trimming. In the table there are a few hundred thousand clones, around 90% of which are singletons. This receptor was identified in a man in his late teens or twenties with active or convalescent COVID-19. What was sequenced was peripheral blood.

The CDR3 spells CASRNRMNTEAFF. The CDR3 DNA follows: TGTGCAAGTAGAAACAGAATGAACACTGAAGCTTTCTTT. The chain has TRBV19 and TRBJ1-1; D is ambiguous. The CDR3 covers 13 residues. Germline V gene sequence: CDR1 LNHDA, CDR2 SQIVND (reference sequence).